Presented here are 29 T cell receptor beta chains from one specimen sequenced in a study of shared clonotypes between healthy human individuals (dated by TCRdb to the early 2020s). Library preparation was by the immunoSEQ multiplex PCR assay. Here the immuneACCESS table is served through TCRdb, limited to in-frame sequences with V and J called. Missing clones are a known gap in these copies; in checked studies unresolved V genes cover under half, and the rest lacks a known reason. Counted in this sample were about 1.5 million clones; approximately 98% of them appeared once. The ten largest clones capture approximately 0.45% of the sample. What was sequenced was naive CD4+ T cells sorted from blood. The meaning of the sample's cell subset or site label: CD45RA+ positively selected. These receptors were taken from a man under 40 in good health.

The rearrangement links TRBV6-1 to TRBJ2-7; 7 bases are a match to TRBD1. V lost 8 bases, J lost 0 bases, and 7 bases stayed unmatched. This CDR3 region has 14 residues. CDR1 and CDR2 from the germline V gene are MNHNS and SASEGT. CDR3 amino acids: CASQVGTVSYEQYF. The CDR3 region has the DNA TGTGCCAGCCAGGTAGGGACAGTCTCCTACGAGCAGTACTTC.

The chain carries TRBV9 and TRBJ2-4, with 7 bases that match TRBD1. With 4 bases clipped from V and 1 base from J, the junction kept 5 bases outside the gene matches. CDR1 and CDR2 from the germline V gene are SGDLS and YYNGEE. CDR3 length: 15 residues. The CDR3 nucleotides are TGTGCCAGCAGCCCGACAGGGACGGCCAAAAACATTCAGTACTTC. Its protein is CASSPTGTAKNIQYF.

The chain uses TRBV7-2 and TRBJ2-7; the match to TRBD2 covers 9 bases. Looked up from germline, CDR1 is SGHTA and CDR2 is FQGNSA. The V and J ends lost 5 bases and 3 bases, in that order; junction bases with no gene match: 8. The CDR3 spans 15 residues. DNA for the CDR3: TGTGCCAGCAGCACTCCGTCTAGCGGGATCTACGAGCAGTACTTC. This sequence encodes CASSTPSSGIYEQYF.

CDR3 loop: CASTTSGSLDEQFF. CDR3 bases: TGTGCCAGTACAACTAGCGGGAGCTTGGATGAGCAGTTCTTC. This sequence joins TRBV28 and TRBJ2-1; 11 nucleotides agree with TRBD2. This CDR3 has 14 amino acids. Trimming at V came to 9 bases and at J to 8 bases, leaving 9 bases not matched to a gene. Per germline, CDR1 MDHEN and CDR2 SYDVKM.

The rearrangement joins TRBV18 to TRBJ1-3, with D possibly matching TRBD1 (5 bases). The V end was cut by 1 base, the J end by 0 bases, with 10 bases between. The CDR3 covers 16 residues. The germline V gene encodes CDR1 KGHSH and CDR2 LQKENI. The CDR3 protein is CASSPLETDSGNTIYF. CDR3 nucleotides: TGTGCCAGCTCACCACTGGAGACAGACTCTGGAAACACCATATATTTT.

This sequence joins TRBV7-6 and TRBJ2-5; D is ambiguous. In germline, CDR1 is SGHVS, CDR2 FNYEAQ. V shed 4 bases and J shed 2 bases, with 11 bases lying between them. CDR3 length equals 14 residues. The CDR3, as DNA: TGTGCCAGCAGCTCAGACCCCACTCAAGAGACCCAGTACTTC. Protein product: CASSSDPTQETQYF.

This chain links TRBV10-3 with TRBJ2-3, with D unresolved. The length of the CDR3 is 15 residues. V was pared by 6 bases and J by 5 bases, with 18 bases between. CDR1 and CDR2 from the germline V gene are ENHRY and SYGVKD. CDR3 sequence (DNA): TGTGCCATCAGGAGCCCGACCCTCCGAGAAGATACGCAGTATTTT. The encoded protein is CAIRSPTLREDTQYF.

The V call is TRBV28, the J call TRBJ2-3; the match to TRBD2 covers 9 bases. V gave up 11 bases and J gave up 0 bases; unmatched junction bases: 12. The V gene's germline CDR1 is MDHEN and CDR2 SYDVKM. The CDR3 sequence is 16 residues long. The DNA of the CDR3 is TGTGCCGCGGGGGGGCCTGGCCAGTCTAGCACAGATACGCAGTATTTT. It codes for CAAGGPGQSSTDTQYF.

The chain has TRBV5-4 and TRBJ2-1; 10 positions agree with TRBD2. V lost 10 bases, J lost 5 bases, and 6 bases stayed unmatched. This CDR3 has 13 residues. Germline CDR1 SGHNT, CDR2 YYREEE (reference sequence). The CDR3 DNA sequence: TGTGCCGCAGCGGGAGGGCCCCACAATGAGCAGTTCTTC. Protein sequence: CAAAGGPHNEQFF.

The chain combines TRBV28 with TRBJ1-5; D is undetermined. CDR3 length equals 15 residues. V was pared by 2 bases and J by 4 bases, with 12 bases between. CDR1 and CDR2 from the germline V gene are MDHEN and SYDVKM. The CDR3 DNA sequence: TGTGCCAGCAGTTTACCCCTTGGACCTAATCAGCCCCAGCATTTT. Translated: CASSLPLGPNQPQHF.

This rearrangement joins TRBV19 to TRBJ2-1; no clear D gene. This CDR3 region has 15 residues. Germline V CDR1 and CDR2: LNHDA, SQIVND (reference sequence). Trimming cost V 0 bases and J 0 bases, with 6 bases left between them. CDR3 in amino acids: CASSIDWGSYNEQFF. CDR3 in DNA: TGTGCCAGTAGTATAGACTGGGGCTCCTACAATGAGCAGTTCTTC.

The rearrangement uses TRBV6-1 and TRBJ2-7; 7 bases line up with TRBD2. CDR1 MNHNS and CDR2 SASEGT come from the germline V gene. This CDR3 region has 15 residues. V lost 5 bases to trimming and J lost 3 bases; unmatched junction nucleotides: 10. The CDR3 spells CASSPQTSPIYEQYF. The CDR3 coding sequence is TGTGCCAGCAGTCCGCAGACTAGCCCGATCTACGAGCAGTACTTC.

The rearrangement joins TRBV2 to TRBJ1-2; 12 bases align to TRBD1. In germline, CDR1 is SNHLY, CDR2 FYNNEI. Trimming removed 7 bases from V and 3 bases from J; junction bases left unmatched: 9. This CDR3 spans 16 amino acids. The CDR3 DNA sequence: TGTGCCAGCACGGGACAGGGGGCGATCCTACACTATGGCTACACCTTC. This translates into CASTGQGAILHYGYTF.

The chain uses TRBV5-1 and TRBJ2-5, with 7 nucleotides matching TRBD2. With 1 base clipped from V and 5 bases from J, the junction kept 8 bases outside the gene matches. Germline CDR1 and CDR2: SGHRS and YFSETQ. The CDR3 loop spans 15 amino acids. CDR3 DNA sequence: TGCGCCAGCAGCTTGAAGCGGGACTCTCCTGAGACCCAGTACTTC. It specifies CASSLKRDSPETQYF. Full variable domain (missing parts from reference TRBV5-1 and TRBJ2-5): KAGVTQTPRYLIKTRGQQVTLSCSPISGHRSVSWYQQTPGQGLQFLFEYFSETQRNKGNFPGRFSGRQFSNSRSEMNVSTLELGDSALYLCASSLKRDSPETQYFGPGTRLLVL.

This clone was recorded once. This sequence joins TRBV11-2 and TRBJ2-5; 12 positions agree with TRBD1. V lost 5 bases, J lost 5 bases, and 12 bases stayed unmatched. Germline V CDR1 and CDR2: SGHAT, FQNNGV. This CDR3 region has 17 residues. The CDR3 DNA reads TGTGCCAGCAGCCTTTTGTCAGGGACAGGGGGCGTTGAGACCCAGTACTTC. Residues: CASSLLSGTGGVETQYF.

J is TRBJ2-5 and V is TRBV18; TRBD1 is a possible D gene (6 bases). This CDR3 spans 15 amino acids. The V and J ends lost 1 base and 5 bases respectively, with 14 bases between them. Germline CDR1 is KGHSH and CDR2 is LQKENI. CDR3 protein: CASSPLNRAGETQYF. The CDR3 DNA is TGTGCCAGCTCACCACTGAACAGGGCAGGGGAGACCCAGTACTTC. The whole variable domain, filled in from reference TRBV18 and TRBJ2-5, reads NAGVMQNPRHLVRRRGQEARLRCSPMKGHSHVYWYRQLPEEGLKFMVYLQKENIIDESGMPKERFSAEFPKEGPSILRIQQVVRGDSAAYFCASSPLNRAGETQYFGPGTRLLVL.

This clone was found once. This sample also contains other DNA sequences that code for the same CDR3. The J gene is TRBJ1-1, the V gene TRBV9; D is possibly TRBD1 (6 bases). The CDR3 extends over 14 amino acids. The germline V and J ends were trimmed by 0 bases and 5 bases, with 11 bases remaining between them. CDR1 is SGDLS, CDR2 YYNGEE, per germline. CDR3 amino acids: CASSVVGQGTEAFF. CDR3 DNA sequence: TGTGCCAGCAGCGTAGTAGGGCAGGGGACTGAAGCTTTCTTT. Based on the CDR3 plus reference TRBV9 and TRBJ1-1, the full variable domain is DSGVTQTPKHLITATGQRVTLRCSPRSGDLSVYWYQQSLDQGLQFLIQYYNGEERAKGNILERFSAQQFPDLHSELNLSSLELGDSALYFCASSVVGQGTEAFFGQGTRLTVV.

The V and J genes are TRBV7-8 and TRBJ2-3, with 10 nucleotides matching TRBD2. The germline V gene encodes CDR1 SGHVS and CDR2 FQNEAQ. The CDR3 contains 17 residues. Trimming cost V 3 bases and J 0 bases; bases outside gene matches: 6. In nucleotides, the CDR3 is TGTGCCAGCAGCTTGGCTAGCGGGAGTTGGAGCACAGATACGCAGTATTTT. It specifies CASSLASGSWSTDTQYF.

The CDR3 DNA reads TGTGCCAGCAGGGGATTAGTAGGGGATACGCAGTATTTT. Protein sequence: CASRGLVGDTQYF. The chain carries TRBV5-6 and TRBJ2-3; D remains ambiguous. The CDR3 loop spans 13 amino acids. V dropped 5 bases and J dropped 6 bases, with 13 bases sitting between them. The germline V gene encodes CDR1 SGHDT and CDR2 YYEEEE.

J is TRBJ1-2 and V is TRBV29-1; the match to TRBD1 covers 9 bases. Germline V CDR1 and CDR2: SQVTM, ANQGSEA. The CDR3 length is 14 residues. With 5 bases clipped from V and 2 bases from J, the junction kept 6 bases outside the gene matches. Here the CDR3 DNA reads TGCAGCGTTTCGTCGGACAGGGGAAACTATGGCTACACCTTC. Its translation is CSVSSDRGNYGYTF. Variable domain in full (rest from reference TRBV29-1 and TRBJ1-2): SAVISQKPSRDICQRGTSLTIQCQVDSQVTMMFWYRQQPGQSLTLIATANQGSEATYESGFVIDKFPISRPNLTFSTLTVSNMSPEDSSIYLCSVSSDRGNYGYTFGSGTRLTVV.

The rearrangement joins TRBV29-1 to TRBJ2-2; 11 nucleotides agree with TRBD2. Per germline, CDR1 SQVTM and CDR2 ANQGSEA. CDR3 length: 18 amino acids. V shed 7 bases and J 3 bases; nucleotides not matched to a gene: 16. The CDR3 region has the DNA TGCAGCGGAAGGACTAGCGGGCATTACTGGGTCTACACCGGGGAGCTGTTTTTT. It yields the protein CSGRTSGHYWVYTGELFF.

V gene TRBV5-1 combines with J gene TRBJ2-1; D gene unclear. This CDR3 has 14 residues. Germline V gene sequence: CDR1 SGHRS, CDR2 YFSETQ. V shed 1 base and J shed 5 bases, with 10 bases lying between them. CDR3 protein: CASSLMWQNNEQFF. CDR3 bases: TGCGCCAGCAGCTTGATGTGGCAGAACAATGAGCAGTTCTTC.

The V gene is TRBV5-4, the J gene TRBJ2-5; 9 positions agree with TRBD2. The trim removed 3 bases at V and 3 bases at J, leaving 3 bases unmatched. CDR1 is SGHNT, CDR2 YYREEE, per germline (reference sequence). The CDR3 is 14 residues long. CDR3 sequence reads: CASSSIAGEETQYF. The CDR3 region has the DNA TGTGCCAGCAGCTCGATAGCGGGAGAAGAGACCCAGTACTTC.

The gene calls are TRBV25-1 and TRBJ2-1, with 8 bases that match TRBD2. Germline V lookup: CDR1 MGHDK, CDR2 SYGVNS. This CDR3 contains 15 residues. With 5 bases clipped from V and 4 bases from J, the junction kept 7 bases outside the gene matches. The CDR3 here is CASSRTSGPYNEQFF. CDR3 DNA: TGTGCCAGCAGTCGTACTAGCGGCCCATACAATGAGCAGTTCTTC.

The chain couples TRBV27 to TRBJ2-5; 8 bases are a match to TRBD1. Germline V CDR1 and CDR2: MNHEY, SMNVEV (reference sequence). V was pared by 5 bases and J by 5 bases, with 7 bases of the junction left unmatched. The CDR3 extends over 14 amino acids. In DNA form, the CDR3 reads TGTGCCAGCAGTCCAGGACAGGGAGAGGAGACCCAGTACTTC. It yields the protein CASSPGQGEETQYF.

In DNA form, the CDR3 reads TGTGCCAGTAGTTCATCCAGGGTGTGGGGCACAGATACGCAGTATTTT. It translates to CASSSSRVWGTDTQYF. The V gene is TRBV19, the J gene TRBJ2-3; a weak D match, TRBD1 (5 bases). This CDR3 contains 16 residues. Trimming left V 5 bases short and J 1 base short, with 16 bases between. Germline-derived CDR1 and CDR2 are LNHDA and SQIVND (reference sequence).

The rearrangement joins TRBV9 to TRBJ2-1; no firm D call. CDR3 size: 15 residues. The V gene's germline CDR1 is SGDLS and CDR2 YYNGEE. V lost 0 bases to trimming and J lost 6 bases, with 13 bases between them. The CDR3 spells CASSVELNTINEQFF. CDR3 nucleotide sequence: TGTGCCAGCAGCGTAGAGCTGAATACCATCAATGAGCAGTTCTTC.

V and J are TRBV7-9 and TRBJ2-1; D is perhaps TRBD1 or TRBD2 (5 bases each). Germline CDR1 SEHNR, CDR2 FQNEAQ (reference sequence). V was pared by 5 bases and J by 5 bases, with 16 bases between. This CDR3 has 15 amino acids. The CDR3 loop reads CASSIRRGRDNEQFF. DNA of the CDR3: TGTGCCAGCAGCATTAGACGGGGACGGGACAATGAGCAGTTCTTC. Looking up the rest from reference TRBV7-9 and TRBJ2-1 gives the full variable domain: DTGVSQNPRHKITKRGQNVTFRCDPISEHNRLYWYRQTLGQGPEFLTYFQNEAQLEKSRLLSDRFSAERPKGSFSTLEIQRTEQGDSAMYLCASSIRRGRDNEQFFGPGTRLTVL.

The chain joins TRBV14 to TRBJ2-1, with D possibly being TRBD2 (6 bases). Trimming left V 5 bases short and J 0 bases short, with 17 bases between. In germline, CDR1 is SGHDN, CDR2 FVKESK. The CDR3 loop spans 17 amino acids. Written as DNA, the CDR3 is TGTGCCAGCAGCGAAGCTACTAGCCCTAGCTCCTACAATGAGCAGTTCTTC. Its translation: CASSEATSPSSYNEQFF.